The 31 T cell receptor beta chains in this list originate from one sample, sequenced in a study of CD8 T cells in ankylosing spondylitis. In TCRdb, the 5' RACE reads were re-called with MiXCR into one record per CDR3 protein. The sample gives roughly 35,000 distinct CDR3 sequences, approximately 17% of which show up once; about 45% is in the top ten. Sequencing was done on a sample of blood. The origin of the receptors is a male donor with ankylosing spondylitis or in good health (not recorded which).

The table lists this clonotype with a few counts. This chain uses TRBV10-3 with TRBJ2-2; D is perhaps TRBD2 (6 bases). Germline V lookup: CDR1 ENHRY, CDR2 SYGVKD. This CDR3 contains 15 residues. V dropped 6 bases and J dropped 4 bases, with 15 bases sitting between them. Here the CDR3 reads CAIRSGGGTTGELFF. CDR3 coding DNA: TGTGCCATCAGGTCCGGTGGCGGGACCACCGGGGAGCTGTTTTTT.

The chain employs TRBV5-1 and TRBJ2-7, with 10 bases aligning to TRBD2. Germline V CDR1 and CDR2: SGHRS, YFSETQ. CDR3 length: 14 amino acids. Unmatched junction bases numbered 4, after V lost 0 bases and J lost 7 bases. The CDR3 here is CASSLGLAGDEQYF. For the CDR3, the DNA is TGCGCCAGCAGCTTGGGGCTAGCGGGAGATGAGCAGTACTTC. The full variable domain, rest sourced from reference TRBV5-1 and TRBJ2-7, is KAGVTQTPRYLIKTRGQQVTLSCSPISGHRSVSWYQQTPGQGLQFLFEYFSETQRNKGNFPGRFSGRQFSNSRSEMNVSTLELGDSALYLCASSLGLAGDEQYFGPGTRLTVT.

This chain connects TRBV29-1 to TRBJ1-2; D unclear. This CDR3 is built from 13 residues. V was shortened by 4 bases and J by 2 bases, with 11 bases between the two germline ends. The germline gives CDR1 SQVTM, CDR2 ANQGSEA. The CDR3 loop is CSVGGGVNYGYTF. DNA for the CDR3: TGCAGCGTTGGAGGAGGCGTGAACTATGGCTACACCTTC.

The rearrangement links TRBV14 to TRBJ2-5; D not resolved. In germline, CDR1 is SGHDN, CDR2 FVKESK. The CDR3 sequence is 11 residues long. V was clipped by 1 base and J by 7 bases, with 4 bases between them. CDR3 nucleotide sequence: TGTGCCAGCAGCCAAGGGGGGACCCAGTACTTC. This encodes CASSQGGTQYF.

This clonotype was seen repeatedly, ten times or more. V and J are TRBV20-1 and TRBJ1-1; no reliable D call. The CDR3 consists of 13 residues. In germline, CDR1 is DFQATT, CDR2 SNEGSKA (reference sequence). The V gene lost 2 bases and the J gene lost 3 bases, with 10 bases spanning the gap. The CDR3 reads CSARPDTHTEAFF. CDR3 bases: TGCAGTGCTAGACCAGACACCCACACTGAAGCTTTCTTT.

This clonotype was seen only a few times. This chain links TRBV4-3 with TRBJ2-3; D call uncertain. Trimming took off 1 base at V and 8 bases at J, with 13 bases between the two ends. The CDR3 runs to 14 residues. Germline values: CDR1 LGHNA, CDR2 YSLEER. The CDR3 DNA sequence: TGCGCCAGCAGCCAAGTGGGTGTAGCAAGTACGCAGTATTTT. Translation: CASSQVGVASTQYF.

This clonotype was detected a few times. The chain has TRBV7-2 and TRBJ1-4; TRBD1 matches 7 bases. Trimming cost V 5 bases and J 3 bases; bases outside gene matches: 3. This CDR3 spans 14 amino acids. CDR1 is SGHTA and CDR2 is FQGNSA in the germline V gene. CDR3 coding DNA: TGTGCCAGCAGCAAGGGACAGCCTAATGAAAAACTGTTTTTT. As protein: CASSKGQPNEKLFF.

A few counts support this clonotype. The chain uses TRBV2 and TRBJ2-2; 8 nucleotides match TRBD1. CDR1 and CDR2 (germline): SNHLY, FYNNEI. V was pared by 7 bases and J by 6 bases, with 7 bases of the junction left unmatched. The CDR3 has 14 amino acids. CDR3 residues: CASKQDREAGELFF. The CDR3 DNA is TGTGCCAGCAAGCAGGACAGGGAGGCCGGGGAGCTGTTTTTT.

This clonotype was seen more than once but under ten times. The chain couples TRBV20-1 to TRBJ2-2; TRBD2 matches 7 bases. V shed 5 bases, J shed 6 bases, and the junction held 9 bases outside the gene matches. CDR3 length equals 14 residues. Looked up from germline, CDR1 is DFQATT and CDR2 is SNEGSKA (reference sequence). CDR3 nucleotide sequence: TGCAGTGCTTCCCCGACTAGCTTGGCCGGGGAGCTGTTTTTT. It yields the protein CSASPTSLAGELFF.

This chain joins TRBV15 and TRBJ2-2, with D uncertain. This CDR3 is built from 12 residues. Trimming removed 5 bases from V and 7 bases from J, with 8 bases in between. Per the germline V gene, CDR1 is LNHNV and CDR2 is YYDKDF (reference sequence). CDR3 loop: CATSGVGGELFF. As DNA, the CDR3 is TGTGCCACCAGCGGCGTCGGCGGGGAGCTGTTTTTT.

The gene calls are TRBV27 and TRBJ2-3; D not certain. Germline lookup yields CDR1 MNHEY and CDR2 SMNVEV (reference sequence). The V end was cut by 7 bases, the J end by 6 bases, with 8 bases between. The CDR3 extends over 11 amino acids. The CDR3 coding sequence is TGTGCCAGCATCCAGTGGGATACGCAGTATTTT. Translation: CASIQWDTQYF.

This clonotype was seen a handful of times. CDR3 in amino acids: CASPPAGGPLDGELFF. The DNA for the CDR3 is TGTGCCAGCCCCCCAGCGGGGGGACCTCTGGACGGGGAGCTGTTTTTT. The chain has TRBV3-1 and TRBJ2-2; 9 nucleotides align to TRBD2. This CDR3 comprises 16 residues. V was pared by 8 bases and J by 7 bases, with 14 bases of the junction left unmatched. Per germline, CDR1 LGHDT and CDR2 YNNKEL (reference sequence).

This clonotype was counted a few times. The chain uses TRBV6-5 and TRBJ2-1, with 9 bases identical to TRBD2. The trim removed 9 bases at V and 8 bases at J, leaving 11 bases unmatched. CDR1 and CDR2 (germline): MNHEY, SVGAGI. The CDR3 extends over 14 amino acids. In nucleotides, the CDR3 is TGTGCCAGTAAGATGGGACTAGCTATAGATGAGCAGTTCTTC. Protein product: CASKMGLAIDEQFF.

This clonotype was detected a few times. The chain employs TRBV7-3 and TRBJ1-1, with unresolved D. The CDR3 spans 16 residues. In germline, CDR1 is SGHTA, CDR2 FQGTGA. Trimming stripped 5 bases from V and 3 bases from J, with 19 bases between. The CDR3 DNA reads TGTGCCAGCAGCCCATCGGACCGGTTGCGAGACACTGAAGCTTTCTTT. Translating it yields CASSPSDRLRDTEAFF.

This clonotype was detected only a few times. The rearrangement joins TRBV6-5 to TRBJ2-1; 9 bases line up with TRBD1. V shed 6 bases and J 4 bases; nucleotides not matched to a gene: 7. The CDR3 loop spans 15 amino acids. Germline-derived CDR1 and CDR2 are MNHEY and SVGAGI. CDR3 sequence: CASSEGQGLYNEQFF. As DNA, the CDR3 is TGTGCCAGCAGCGAAGGACAGGGGCTGTACAATGAGCAGTTCTTC.

The chain carries TRBV28 and TRBJ2-5; 8 nucleotides agree with TRBD1. Unmatched junction bases numbered 6, after V lost 5 bases and J lost 4 bases. This CDR3 contains 14 residues. Germline-derived CDR1 and CDR2 are MDHEN and SYDVKM. The CDR3 DNA reads TGTGCCAGCAGTCCGGCAGGGGGCGGAGAGACCCAGTACTTC. Its protein product is CASSPAGGGETQYF.

In this sample, this clonotype turned up a few times. The chain is built from TRBV7-3 and TRBJ2-1; D perhaps matches TRBD2 (6 bases). V gave up 2 bases and J gave up 9 bases, with 11 bases separating them. Per the germline V gene, CDR1 is SGHTA and CDR2 is FQGTGA. The CDR3 is 13 residues long. The CDR3 DNA reads as TGTGCCAGCAGCTTATACGTCGGGGGTGAGCAGTTCTTC. This sequence encodes CASSLYVGGEQFF.

The chain is built from TRBV12-3 or TRBV12-4 and TRBJ2-4; 10 nucleotides agree with TRBD1. Trimming cost V 5 bases and J 8 bases; bases outside gene matches: 9. The CDR3 has 15 residues. Written as DNA, the CDR3 is TGTGCCAGCAGTCTGGGGGACAGGGGTATTGACATTCAGTACTTC. This sequence encodes CASSLGDRGIDIQYF.

This clonotype was counted a few times. CDR3 sequence (DNA): TGTGCCAGCAGTTTGCAACAGGGGTGGAAGACCCAGTACTTC. It is translated as CASSLQQGWKTQYF. The chain joins TRBV28 to TRBJ2-5, with 7 bases lining up with TRBD1. Losses at the gene ends were 3 bases for V and 6 bases for J; bases not matched to a gene: 7. This CDR3 is built from 14 residues. Germline assignment: CDR1 MDHEN and CDR2 SYDVKM.

This clonotype has a handful of counts. The V call is TRBV4-2, the J call TRBJ2-1, with TRBD1 matching over 8 bases. The CDR3 consists of 17 residues. V shed 0 bases, J shed 6 bases, and the junction held 10 bases outside the gene matches. Germline V gives CDR1 LGHNA, CDR2 YNFKEQ. CDR3 loop: CASSQDQPGGMGNEQFF. The CDR3 nucleotides read TGTGCCAGCAGCCAAGATCAACCAGGGGGCATGGGCAATGAGCAGTTCTTC.

The sample holds a few counts of this clonotype. The chain combines TRBV7-2 with TRBJ1-1; tentative D call: TRBD1 (5 bases). CDR3 length: 15 amino acids. Trimming removed 7 bases from V and 2 bases from J, with 17 bases in between. CDR1 SGHTA and CDR2 FQGNSA come from the germline V gene. In DNA, the CDR3 is TGTGCCAGCAATCCAACGGGCAGGGTCAACACTGAAGCTTTCTTT. Protein sequence: CASNPTGRVNTEAFF.

Only a few counts were recorded for this clonotype. For the CDR3, the DNA is TGTGCCAGCAGTTCTGCTGGCACTAATGAAAAACTGTTTTTT. It translates to CASSSAGTNEKLFF. V is TRBV6-6 and J is TRBJ1-4; unclear D gene. Trimming removed 4 bases from V and 2 bases from J, with 8 bases in between. The CDR3 totals 14 residues. Germline V gives CDR1 MNHNY, CDR2 SVGAGI (reference sequence).

The J gene is TRBJ2-2, the V gene TRBV20-1; D assignment may be TRBD1 or TRBD2 (5 bases each). The germline CDR1 and CDR2 sequences are DFQATT and SNEGSKA (reference sequence). The V and J ends lost 5 bases and 11 bases respectively, with 18 bases between them. This CDR3 comprises 13 residues. The DNA of the CDR3 is TGCAGTGCTCTCGAGGGGAATCGTCTAGAGCTGTTTTTT. Its protein product is CSALEGNRLELFF.

The chain links TRBV29-1 to TRBJ2-5; D unresolved. This CDR3 is built from 12 residues. In germline, CDR1 is SQVTM, CDR2 ANQGSEA. Trimming pared 5 bases from V and 3 bases from J, leaving 10 bases between. The CDR3 loop is CSVLYREETQYF. As DNA, the CDR3 is TGCAGCGTTCTATATAGGGAAGAGACCCAGTACTTC.

This clonotype turned up a few times. Mismatch with germline at one junction end may stem from a read error. The chain links TRBV20-1 to TRBJ1-4; D unresolved. Germline V gene data show CDR1 as DFQATT and CDR2 as SNEGSKA (reference sequence). The CDR3 has 12 amino acids. CDR3 bases: TGCAGTGCTGGAGAGAGCGATGAAAAACTGTTTTTT. This encodes CSAGESDEKLFF.

V gene TRBV12-3 or TRBV12-4 combines with J gene TRBJ2-5, with D uncertain. The ends were cut back, 6 bases at V and 4 bases at J, with 9 bases in the middle. This CDR3 has 12 amino acids. CDR3 protein: CASRGYTETQYF. The CDR3 DNA reads as TGTGCCAGCAGGGGGTATACAGAGACCCAGTACTTC.

This clonotype was seen only a few times. This rearrangement joins TRBV12-3 or TRBV12-4 to TRBJ2-2, with D tentatively TRBD2 (6 bases). The germline V and J ends were trimmed by 4 bases and 4 bases, with 13 bases remaining between them. This CDR3 region has 15 residues. The CDR3 coding sequence is TGTGCCAGCAGTTGGGCTAGCGTCGGCACCGGGGAGCTGTTTTTT. Its protein is CASSWASVGTGELFF.

This clonotype was found a few times. The V gene is TRBV7-2, the J gene TRBJ2-7; TRBD1 matches 9 bases. Germline CDR1 is SGHTA and CDR2 is FQGNSA. The CDR3 loop spans 14 amino acids. Losses at the gene ends were 3 bases for V and 3 bases for J; bases not matched to a gene: 3. The CDR3 protein is CASSFGQGNYEQYF. The DNA for the CDR3 is TGTGCCAGCAGCTTCGGACAGGGGAACTACGAGCAGTACTTC.

This chain connects TRBV20-1 to TRBJ2-3; the match to TRBD2 covers 9 bases. CDR1 is DFQATT and CDR2 is SNEGSKA in the germline V gene (reference sequence). This CDR3 is 15 amino acids long. V shed 7 bases, J shed 2 bases, and the junction held 10 bases outside the gene matches. CDR3 protein: CSGGRLAELTDTQYF. For the CDR3, the DNA is TGCAGTGGGGGACGACTAGCGGAGCTCACAGATACGCAGTATTTT.

The table lists this clonotype with a few counts. The chain couples TRBV29-1 to TRBJ2-3; no clear D gene. V was trimmed by 3 bases and J by 4 bases, leaving 11 bases between them. In germline, CDR1 is SQVTM, CDR2 ANQGSEA. The CDR3 loop spans 13 amino acids. The CDR3 region has the DNA TGCAGCGTTGATGCGCGGAATTCAGATACGCAGTATTTT. The encoded protein is CSVDARNSDTQYF.

In this sample, this clonotype turned up a few times. The chain joins TRBV29-1 to TRBJ2-3; the D gene is possibly TRBD1 (5 bases). Looked up from germline, CDR1 is SQVTM and CDR2 is ANQGSEA. Deletions cut 5 bases from V and 6 bases from J, with 15 bases between. The CDR3 loop spans 13 amino acids. The DNA for the CDR3 is TGCAGCGTTATAGGGGTTGTGTCGGATACGCAGTATTTT. It translates to CSVIGVVSDTQYF.